The 21 T cell receptor beta chains given below trace back to one sample, sequenced in a study of technical replicates of blood from a handful of donors. Sequencing used immunoSEQ multiplex PCR; TCRdb keeps in-frame clones, though not all of them. This table has about 69,000 clones, 88% appearing once. The sample taken for sequencing was PBMCs. All receptors derive from a human donor in good health. Some clones in this sample may be carry-over from other donors' samples.

This clone was observed once. The DNA of the CDR3 is TGTGCCAGCGCTCGGGACAGCAGCACGAAGGGTGGCTACACCTTC. As protein: CASARDSSTKGGYTF. The J gene is TRBJ1-2, the V gene TRBV5-4; TRBD1 matches 7 bases. V shed 7 bases, J shed 7 bases, and the junction held 16 bases outside the gene matches. CDR1 is SGHNT and CDR2 is YYREEE in the germline V gene (reference sequence). CDR3 length: 15 amino acids.

The chain has TRBV6-1 and TRBJ2-7; 8 bases align to TRBD1. Germline assignment: CDR1 MNHNS and CDR2 SASEGT. The length of the CDR3 is 14 residues. The V and J ends lost 6 bases and 2 bases, in that order; junction bases with no gene match: 6. The chain's CDR3 is CASRNRGDTYEQYF. CDR3 DNA sequence: TGTGCCAGCAGGAACAGGGGGGACACCTACGAGCAGTACTTC.

This clone turned up a few times. As DNA, the CDR3 is TGTGCCAGCAGCAAGGACAGGGGGGATTCACCCCTCCACTTT. Protein product: CASSKDRGDSPLHF. The chain is built from TRBV5-4 and TRBJ1-6, with TRBD1 matching over 10 bases. The trim removed 4 bases at V and 8 bases at J, leaving 3 bases unmatched. This CDR3 has 14 residues. CDR1 SGHNT and CDR2 YYREEE come from the germline V gene (reference sequence).

The chain recombines TRBV9 with TRBJ2-3; TRBD2 matches at 10 bases. Germline V gives CDR1 SGDLS, CDR2 YYNGEE. Trimming removed 4 bases from V and 4 bases from J; junction bases left unmatched: 6. The CDR3 has 15 amino acids. CDR3 sequence: CASSSAGTSADTQYF. The CDR3, as DNA: TGTGCCAGCAGCTCGGCCGGGACTAGCGCAGATACGCAGTATTTT. Based on the CDR3 plus reference TRBV9 and TRBJ2-3, the full variable domain is DSGVTQTPKHLITATGQRVTLRCSPRSGDLSVYWYQQSLDQGLQFLIQYYNGEERAKGNILERFSAQQFPDLHSELNLSSLELGDSALYFCASSSAGTSADTQYFGPGTRLTVL.

The chain has TRBV30 and TRBJ1-1, with TRBD1 matching over 8 bases. In germline, CDR1 is GTSNPN, CDR2 SVGIG (reference sequence). V trimming: 5 bases; J trimming: 4 bases; junction bases outside the gene matches: 3. This CDR3 spans 12 amino acids. CDR3 amino acids: CAWDRGGTEAFF. The CDR3 DNA sequence: TGTGCCTGGGACAGGGGAGGCACTGAAGCTTTCTTT.

The CDR3 DNA reads TGCAGCGTGGGAAGCACCGGGACAGCCTACGAGCAGTACTTC. The encoded protein is CSVGSTGTAYEQYF. The genes are TRBV29-1 and TRBJ2-7; 7 positions match TRBD1. Germline values: CDR1 SQVTM, CDR2 ANQGSEA. With 6 bases clipped from V and 2 bases from J, the junction kept 10 bases outside the gene matches. The CDR3 length is 14 residues.

The CDR3: CASSLAGGLAGTNEQFF. Written as DNA, the CDR3 is TGTGCCAGCAGCTTAGCGGGAGGACTAGCGGGGACCAATGAGCAGTTCTTC. V is TRBV7-6 and J is TRBJ2-1; 12 positions match TRBD2. V lost 0 bases, J lost 6 bases, and 6 bases stayed unmatched. Germline values: CDR1 SGHVS, CDR2 FNYEAQ. The CDR3 totals 17 residues.

This chain links TRBV4-2 with TRBJ2-3; 10 bases are shared with TRBD2. The germline V gene has CDR1 LGHNA and CDR2 YNFKEQ. There are 16 residues in the CDR3. The trim removed 0 bases at V and 5 bases at J, leaving 5 bases unmatched. The CDR3 DNA sequence: TGTGCCAGCAGCCAAGAAGCTAGCGGGGGAGGAGATACGCAGTATTTT. It specifies CASSQEASGGGDTQYF.

V is TRBV9 and J is TRBJ2-7, with D perhaps matching TRBD2 (5 bases). Trimming left V 0 bases short and J 2 bases short, with 12 bases between. The CDR3 has 15 amino acids. From germline, CDR1 is SGDLS and CDR2 YYNGEE. CDR3 protein: CASSVEGGAAYEQYF. The DNA of the CDR3 is TGTGCCAGCAGCGTAGAAGGTGGAGCGGCCTACGAGCAGTACTTC.

This sequence joins TRBV7-3 and TRBJ2-1; 11 bases line up with TRBD2. J gave up 10 bases and V 2 bases, and 7 bases lay outside the gene matches. In germline, CDR1 is SGHTA, CDR2 FQGTGA. The CDR3 runs 15 residues. The chain's CDR3 is CASSLQLAGVGEQFF. The CDR3 bases are TGTGCCAGCAGCTTACAACTAGCGGGGGTGGGGGAGCAGTTCTTC. The full variable domain, its missing parts supplied by reference TRBV7-3 and TRBJ2-1, is GAGVSQTPSNKVTEKGKYVELRCDPISGHTALYWYRQSLGQGPEFLIYFQGTGAADDSGLPNDRFFAVRPEGSVSTLKIQRTERGDSAVYLCASSLQLAGVGEQFFGPGTRLTVL.

Points on this clone: A junction end diverges from the germline sequence, so it may reflect a read error. V usage is TRBV5-4 and J usage is TRBJ1-1; D might be TRBD1 (6 bases). There are 12 residues in the CDR3. From germline, CDR1 is SGHNT and CDR2 YYREEE (reference sequence). This CDR3 is CASSQTGTLGDF. The CDR3 DNA reads TGTGCCAGCAGCCAAACCGGGACACTCGGCGACTTT.

The chain joins TRBV11-2 to TRBJ2-7; D ambiguous. The germline CDR1 and CDR2 sequences are SGHAT and FQNNGV. V lost 1 base, J lost 7 bases, and 8 bases lay in between. This CDR3 has 12 amino acids. This CDR3 reads CASSLAPGEQYF. Written as DNA, the CDR3 is TGTGCCAGCAGCTTAGCACCGGGTGAGCAGTACTTC.

V gene TRBV7-8 combines with J gene TRBJ2-7; the D gene is possibly TRBD2 (6 bases). Germline-derived CDR1 and CDR2 are SGHVS and FQNEAQ. The CDR3 runs to 16 residues. V was pared by 2 bases and J by 7 bases, with 21 bases between. CDR3 in DNA: TGTGCCAGCAGCTTAATTAAAGGTAGCGGCCACCAGGAGCAGTACTTC. It codes for CASSLIKGSGHQEQYF.

J is TRBJ2-5 and V is TRBV7-2; 11 bases line up with TRBD2. Germline V lookup: CDR1 SGHTA, CDR2 FQGNSA. The CDR3 totals 16 residues. With 5 bases clipped from V and 1 base from J, the junction kept 6 bases outside the gene matches. CDR3 sequence (DNA): TGTGCCAGCAGCCTCACTAGCGGGAGCTTCCAAGAGACCCAGTACTTC. This codes for CASSLTSGSFQETQYF.

The table lists this clone with a few counts. The rearrangement joins TRBV5-6 to TRBJ2-5, with D maybe TRBD1 (6 bases). V shed 0 bases and J shed 5 bases, with 11 bases lying between them. CDR3 size: 14 residues. Germline V gene sequence: CDR1 SGHDT, CDR2 YYEEEE. CDR3 loop: CASSLAGQQETQYF. CDR3 nucleotide sequence: TGTGCCAGCAGCTTGGCCGGACAGCAGGAGACCCAGTACTTC.

Regarding this clone: Other nucleotide sequences from this sample produce the same CDR3. This chain links TRBV5-1 with TRBJ1-1; 10 bases are a match to TRBD1. Germline lookup yields CDR1 SGHRS and CDR2 YFSETQ. CDR3 length: 14 amino acids. After removal of 4 bases from V and 5 bases from J, the junction contained 5 bases not matched to a gene. The chain's CDR3 is CASSLRDRGTEAFF. The CDR3 DNA sequence: TGCGCCAGCAGCCTCCGGGACAGGGGTACTGAAGCTTTCTTT. Supplemented by reference TRBV5-1 and TRBJ1-1, the full variable domain reads KAGVTQTPRYLIKTRGQQVTLSCSPISGHRSVSWYQQTPGQGLQFLFEYFSETQRNKGNFPGRFSGRQFSNSRSEMNVSTLELGDSALYLCASSLRDRGTEAFFGQGTRLTVV.

The CDR3 sequence is CASSFKGSGTNYGYTF. CDR3 bases: TGTGCCAGCAGCTTTAAGGGTTCGGGAACCAACTATGGCTACACCTTC. The chain employs TRBV7-9 and TRBJ1-2; D uncertain. Per the germline V gene, CDR1 is SEHNR and CDR2 is FQNEAQ (reference sequence). CDR3 length: 16 residues. Trimming shortened V by 3 bases and J by 2 bases, and 16 bases separated the two germline ends. Using reference TRBV7-9 and TRBJ1-2 for the parts outside the CDR3, the full variable domain is DTGVSQNPRHKITKRGQNVTFRCDPISEHNRLYWYRQTLGQGPEFLTYFQNEAQLEKSRLLSDRFSAERPKGSFSTLEIQRTEQGDSAMYLCASSFKGSGTNYGYTFGSGTRLTVV.

The V and J genes are TRBV9 and TRBJ2-1; the match to TRBD2 covers 12 bases. The CDR3 sequence is 20 residues long. Trimming at V came to 0 bases and at J to 4 bases, leaving 14 bases not matched to a gene. Germline V gene lookup returns CDR1 SGDLS and CDR2 YYNGEE. The CDR3 nucleotides are TGTGCCAGCAGCGTAGTCGGGCTAGCGGGAGGGCCTATACATTACAATGAGCAGTTCTTC. The encoded protein is CASSVVGLAGGPIHYNEQFF.

In this sample, this clone turned up once. This rearrangement joins TRBV7-3 to TRBJ2-3, with D tentatively TRBD2 (5 bases). The CDR3 has 15 amino acids. The germline V gene has CDR1 SGHTA and CDR2 FQGTGA. V was shortened by 2 bases and J by 3 bases, with 12 bases between the two germline ends. The CDR3 region is CASSLVTGITDTQYF. The CDR3 nucleotides read TGTGCCAGCAGCTTAGTGACCGGGATAACAGATACGCAGTATTTT.

V gene TRBV5-6 combines with J gene TRBJ2-1; weak D call: TRBD1 (5 bases). The ends were cut back, 4 bases at V and 4 bases at J, with 15 bases in the middle. Germline V lookup: CDR1 SGHDT, CDR2 YYEEEE. The CDR3 sequence is 15 residues long. As DNA, the CDR3 is TGTGCCAGCAGCCCCTCTAGGGGAAGATACAATGAGCAGTTCTTC. Protein sequence: CASSPSRGRYNEQFF. The whole variable domain, remainder taken from reference TRBV5-6 and TRBJ2-1, is DAGVTQSPTHLIKTRGQQVTLRCSPKSGHDTVSWYQQALGQGPQFIFQYYEEEERQRGNFPDRFSGHQFPNYSSELNVNALLLGDSALYLCASSPSRGRYNEQFFGPGTRLTVL.

This clone was recorded a few times. The chain carries TRBV19 and TRBJ2-3; the D is unclear. V was clipped by 5 bases and J by 0 bases, with 3 bases between them. Looked up from germline, CDR1 is LNHDA and CDR2 is SQIVND (reference sequence). The CDR3 is made up of 12 amino acids. CDR3: CASSPSTDTQYF. The CDR3 DNA reads TGTGCCAGTAGTCCTAGCACAGATACGCAGTATTTT. Full variable domain (outside the CDR3, taken from reference TRBV19 and TRBJ2-3): DGGITQSPKYLFRKEGQNVTLSCEQNLNHDAMYWYRQDPGQGLRLIYYSQIVNDFQKGDIAEGYSVSREKKESFPLTVTSAQKNPTAFYLCASSPSTDTQYFGPGTRLTVL.